The 8 T cell receptor beta chains presented below share a single source sample, sequenced in a study of spatial heterogeneity in lung cancer. TCRdb reprocessed the 5' RACE reads via MiXCR and lists one record per CDR3 protein. The data contain tens of thousands of distinct CDR3 sequences, roughly 7.5% of them singletons. The sample's time point: sample taken at primary tumor resection. TCRs were sequenced from unsorted whole RNA of tumor, nontumor lung or PBMC. The specimen was PBMCs, collected at surgery. The origin of the receptors is a female donor with early-stage non-small cell lung cancer.

CDR3 DNA: TGTGCCAGCGATAGGAGGCAGGGGACCAATCAGCCCCAGCATTTT. Its translation: CASDRRQGTNQPQHF. V gene TRBV2 combines with J gene TRBJ1-5; possible D gene TRBD1, 6 bases. CDR1 and CDR2 from the germline V gene are SNHLY and FYNNEI. V lost 8 bases to trimming and J lost 3 bases, with 17 bases between them. This CDR3 region has 15 residues.

This clonotype was observed many times. CDR3 coding DNA: TGTGCCAGCAGCTCAAACAGGAACACTGAAGCTTTCTTT. Translated: CASSSNRNTEAFF. The chain links TRBV7-3 to TRBJ1-1; D call uncertain. Germline V gives CDR1 SGHTA, CDR2 FQGTGA. The CDR3 consists of 13 residues. The V end lost 4 bases, the J end lost 1 base, and 7 bases lay between the germline ends.

This clonotype showed up many times. The chain employs TRBV29-1 and TRBJ2-5, with unresolved D. There are 13 residues in the CDR3. The germline CDR1 and CDR2 sequences are SQVTM and ANQGSEA. The ends were cut back, 5 bases at V and 2 bases at J, with 12 bases in the middle. The CDR3, as DNA: TGCAGCGTTCTAACCCACAGACAAGAGACCCAGTACTTC. Protein sequence: CSVLTHRQETQYF.

This clonotype showed up just a few times. Compared with germline, one end of the junction differs, possibly owing to a read error. The J gene is TRBJ2-3, the V gene TRBV7-9; D unresolved. Germline V gene lookup returns CDR1 SEHNR and CDR2 FQNEAQ (reference sequence). The CDR3 sequence is 11 residues long. The CDR3 loop is CASSPVGTQCF. In nucleotides, the CDR3 is TGTGCCAGCAGCCCTGTGGGTACGCAGTGTTTT.

This sequence joins TRBV4-3 and TRBJ1-1; possible D gene TRBD1, 5 bases. The CDR3 extends over 15 amino acids. Trimming stripped 0 bases from V and 4 bases from J, with 12 bases between. Germline V lookup: CDR1 LGHNA, CDR2 YSLEER. CDR3 region: CASSQDLAGGTEAFF. For the CDR3, the DNA is TGCGCCAGCAGCCAAGATCTCGCGGGGGGCACTGAAGCTTTCTTT.

Many counts were recorded for this clonotype. V usage is TRBV7-8 and J usage is TRBJ1-5; D remains unclear. CDR1 is SGHVS, CDR2 FQNEAQ, per germline. Deletions cut 4 bases from V and 2 bases from J, with 18 bases between. CDR3 length: 17 residues. As DNA, the CDR3 is TGTGCCAGCAGCTCCTCCCGCGAAGGGTTGGGCAATCAGCCCCAGCATTTT. Translated, it gives CASSSSREGLGNQPQHF.

This clonotype has just a few counts. The rearrangement joins TRBV15 to TRBJ1-2, with D unclear. This CDR3 is 15 amino acids long. Germline CDR1 is LNHNV and CDR2 is YYDKDF (reference sequence). Trimming removed 1 base from V and 0 bases from J, with 9 bases in between. DNA for the CDR3: TGTGCCACCAGCAGAGCTCCCCTTTCTAACTATGGCTACACCTTC. Encoded protein: CATSRAPLSNYGYTF.

Many counts were recorded for this clonotype. This sequence joins TRBV6-2 or TRBV6-3 and TRBJ1-2; no clear D gene. The CDR3 consists of 13 residues. Deletions cut 2 bases from V and 7 bases from J, with 11 bases between. Germline values: CDR1 MNHEY, CDR2 SVGEGT. DNA of the CDR3: TGTGCCAGCAGTTACCCTGGTATTTTTGGCTACACCTTC. The encoded protein is CASSYPGIFGYTF.